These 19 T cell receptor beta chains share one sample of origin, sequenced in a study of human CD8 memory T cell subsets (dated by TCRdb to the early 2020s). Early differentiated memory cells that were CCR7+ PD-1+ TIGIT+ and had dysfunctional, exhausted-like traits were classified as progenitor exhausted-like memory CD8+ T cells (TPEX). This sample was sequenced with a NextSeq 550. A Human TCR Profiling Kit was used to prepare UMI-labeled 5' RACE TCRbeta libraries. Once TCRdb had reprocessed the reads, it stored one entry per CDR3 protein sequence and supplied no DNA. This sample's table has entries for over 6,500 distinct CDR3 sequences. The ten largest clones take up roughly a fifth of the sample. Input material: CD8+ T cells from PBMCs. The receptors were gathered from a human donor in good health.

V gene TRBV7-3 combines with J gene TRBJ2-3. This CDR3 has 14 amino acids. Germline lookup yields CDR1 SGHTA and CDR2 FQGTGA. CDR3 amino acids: CASSLFSNTDTQYF.

The CDR3: CASSLALERRYEQYF. This sequence joins TRBV5-1 and TRBJ2-7. Germline-derived CDR1 and CDR2 are SGHRS and YFSETQ. The CDR3 is 15 residues long.

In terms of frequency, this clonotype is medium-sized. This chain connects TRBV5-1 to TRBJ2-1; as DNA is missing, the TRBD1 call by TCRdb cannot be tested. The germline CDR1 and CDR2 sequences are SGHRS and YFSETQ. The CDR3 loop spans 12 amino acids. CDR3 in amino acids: CASSLEGEEQFF.

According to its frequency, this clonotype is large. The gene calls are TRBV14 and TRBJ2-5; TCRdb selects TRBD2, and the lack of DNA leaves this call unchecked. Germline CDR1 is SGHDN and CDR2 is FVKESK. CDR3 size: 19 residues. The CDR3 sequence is CASSQDWVDLAGGLETQYF.

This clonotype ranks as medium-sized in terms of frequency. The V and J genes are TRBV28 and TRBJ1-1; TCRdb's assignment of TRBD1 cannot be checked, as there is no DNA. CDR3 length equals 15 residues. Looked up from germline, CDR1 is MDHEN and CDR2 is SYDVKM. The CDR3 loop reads CASSLQLAGGTEAFF.

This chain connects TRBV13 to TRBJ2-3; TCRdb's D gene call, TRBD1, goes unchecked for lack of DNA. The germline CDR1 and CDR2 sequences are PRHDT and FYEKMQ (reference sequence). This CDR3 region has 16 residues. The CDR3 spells CASSPGTLARVDTQYF.

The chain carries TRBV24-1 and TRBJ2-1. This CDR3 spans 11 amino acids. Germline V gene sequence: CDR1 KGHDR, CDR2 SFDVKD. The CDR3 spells CATSDLGEQFF.

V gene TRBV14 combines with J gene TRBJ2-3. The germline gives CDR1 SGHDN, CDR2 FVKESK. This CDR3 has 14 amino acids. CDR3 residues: CASSRSWDTDTQYF.

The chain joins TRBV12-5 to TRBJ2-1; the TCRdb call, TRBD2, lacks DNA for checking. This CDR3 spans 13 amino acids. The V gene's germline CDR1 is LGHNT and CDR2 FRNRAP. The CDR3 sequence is CASGLVGGSEQFF. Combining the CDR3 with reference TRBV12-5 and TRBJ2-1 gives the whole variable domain DARVTQTPRHKVTEMGQEVTMRCQPILGHNTVFWYRQTMMQGLELLAYFRNRAPLDDSGMPKDRFSAEMPDATLATLKIQPSEPRDSAVYFCASGLVGGSEQFFGPGTRLTVL.

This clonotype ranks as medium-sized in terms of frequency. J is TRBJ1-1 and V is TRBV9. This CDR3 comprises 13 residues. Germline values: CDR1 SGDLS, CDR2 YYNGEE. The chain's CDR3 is CASSAWGETEAFF.

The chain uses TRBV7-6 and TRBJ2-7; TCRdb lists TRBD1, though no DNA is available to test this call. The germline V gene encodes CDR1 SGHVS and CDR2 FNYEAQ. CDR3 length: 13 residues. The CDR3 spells CASMRGAGYEQYF.

CDR3 amino acids: CASSQGGSNQPQHF. This rearrangement joins TRBV5-4 to TRBJ1-5; the D gene TCRdb calls, TRBD1, cannot be checked with no DNA. The germline V gene has CDR1 SGHNT and CDR2 YYREEE (reference sequence). CDR3 size: 14 residues.

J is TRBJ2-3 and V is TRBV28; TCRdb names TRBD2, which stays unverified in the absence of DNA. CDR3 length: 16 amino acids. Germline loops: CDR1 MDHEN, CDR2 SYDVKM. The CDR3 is CASRSLAGGVPDTQYF. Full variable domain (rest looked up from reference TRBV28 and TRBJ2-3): DVKVTQSSRYLVKRTGEKVFLECVQDMDHENMFWYRQDPGLGLRLIYFSYDVKMKEKGDIPEGYSVSREKKERFSLILESASTNQTSMYLCASRSLAGGVPDTQYFGPGTRLTVL.

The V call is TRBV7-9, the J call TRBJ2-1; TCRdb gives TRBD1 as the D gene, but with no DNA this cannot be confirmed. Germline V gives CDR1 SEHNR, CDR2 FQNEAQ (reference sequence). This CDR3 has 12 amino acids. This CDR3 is CASSLIRGEQFF.

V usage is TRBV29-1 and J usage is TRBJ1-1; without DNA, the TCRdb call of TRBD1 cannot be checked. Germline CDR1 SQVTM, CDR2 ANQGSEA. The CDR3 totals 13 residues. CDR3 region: CSVRAPPNTEAFF.

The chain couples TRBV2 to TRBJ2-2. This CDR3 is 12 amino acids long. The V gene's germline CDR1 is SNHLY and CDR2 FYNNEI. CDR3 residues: CASSAWTGELFF.

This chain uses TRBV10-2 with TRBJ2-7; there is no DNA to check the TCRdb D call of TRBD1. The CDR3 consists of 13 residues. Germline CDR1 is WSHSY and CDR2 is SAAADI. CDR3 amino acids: CASSLTANYEQYF.

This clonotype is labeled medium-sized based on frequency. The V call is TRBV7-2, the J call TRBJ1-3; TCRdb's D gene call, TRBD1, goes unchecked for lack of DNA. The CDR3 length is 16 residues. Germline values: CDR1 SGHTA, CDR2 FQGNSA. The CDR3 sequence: CASSEAGTALRNTIYF.

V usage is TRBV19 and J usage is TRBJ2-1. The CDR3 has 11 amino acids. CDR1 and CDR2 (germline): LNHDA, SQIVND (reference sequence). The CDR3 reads CASGAYNEQFF.